This T cell receptor (beta chain) was recovered during a study of cytomegalovirus exposure and HLA in healthy donors. With V trimmed by 4 bases and J by 0 bases, 6 bases remained unmatched. CDR1 is SGHNT, CDR2 YYREEE, per germline (reference sequence). The length of the CDR3 is 16 residues. PCR was performed using 60 Vbeta and 13 Jbeta primers. Assay: immunoSEQ multiplex PCR; the TCRdb copy retains only in-frame clones and omits some. Seen here are roughly 160,000 clones, approximately 80% observed once, and the top ten hold around 1.6%. The chain uses TRBV5-4 and TRBJ1-3, with TRBD1 identical over 8 bases. The sequence was obtained from a young woman in good health and CMV-seronegative. The sequencing sample was made of PBMCs. The CDR3 loop reads CASSPGQGISGNTIYF. CDR3 DNA: TGTGCCAGCAGCCCCGGACAGGGAATCTCTGGAAACACCATATATTTT.